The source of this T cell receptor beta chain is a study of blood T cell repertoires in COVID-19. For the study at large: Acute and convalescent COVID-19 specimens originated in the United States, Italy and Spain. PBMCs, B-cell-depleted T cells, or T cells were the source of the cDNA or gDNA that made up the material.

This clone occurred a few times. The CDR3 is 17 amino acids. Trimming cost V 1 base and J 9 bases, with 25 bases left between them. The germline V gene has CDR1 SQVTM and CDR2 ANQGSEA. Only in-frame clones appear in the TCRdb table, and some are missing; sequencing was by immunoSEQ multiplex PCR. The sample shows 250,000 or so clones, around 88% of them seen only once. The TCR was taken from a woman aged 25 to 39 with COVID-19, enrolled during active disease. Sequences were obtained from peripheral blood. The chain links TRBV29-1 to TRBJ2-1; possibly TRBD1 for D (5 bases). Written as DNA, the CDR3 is TGCAGCGTTGAAGCCCAGGGCATCCCCACCCTTCGCCTTGAGCAGTTCTTC. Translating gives CSVEAQGIPTLRLEQFF.